This entry lists 12 T cell receptor beta chains sequenced from one sample in a study of OX40 agonist ivuxolimab in advanced cancers. The library was made by the immunoSEQ multiplex PCR assay. TCRdb re-hosts the immuneACCESS table, in-frame sequences only. Its copies lack some clones; in the studies checked, an unresolved V gene accounts for under half of them, and the cause for the rest is not known. The sample table contains approximately 76,000 clones; only one count was recorded for around 85% of them. Roughly 0.66% of the sample is held by the ten biggest clonotypes. Sample: CD4+ or CD8+ T cells sorted from blood, taken in a trial of the OX40 agonist ivuxolimab. All receptors come from an adult with an advanced solid tumor such as melanoma, head and neck, liver or kidney cancer.

This sequence joins TRBV2 and TRBJ2-1; 8 positions match TRBD2. The junction had 10 bases not matched to a gene; V was cut back by 0 bases and J by 0 bases. The CDR3 extends over 19 amino acids. The germline CDR1 and CDR2 sequences are SNHLY and FYNNEI. CDR3 region: CASSEALRERGSSYNEQFF. Here the CDR3 DNA reads TGTGCCAGCAGTGAAGCGCTTCGGGAGCGGGGGAGCTCCTACAATGAGCAGTTCTTC.

The V gene is TRBV25-1, the J gene TRBJ1-2, with D maybe TRBD1 (5 bases). V was shortened by 3 bases and J by 2 bases, with 7 bases between the two germline ends. Per the germline V gene, CDR1 is MGHDK and CDR2 is SYGVNS. CDR3 length equals 13 residues. The CDR3 DNA reads as TGTGCCAGCAGTGAGCAGGGAAACTATGGCTACACCTTC. This gives the protein CASSEQGNYGYTF.

This chain links TRBV6-6 with TRBJ1-1; TRBD1 might be the D (5 bases). The ends were cut back, 5 bases at V and 1 base at J, with 14 bases in the middle. This CDR3 has 15 residues. Germline assignment: CDR1 MNHNY and CDR2 SVGAGI (reference sequence). The CDR3 is CASSPGGPGNTEAFF. The CDR3 region has the DNA TGTGCCAGCAGTCCCGGGGGACCGGGGAACACTGAAGCTTTCTTT.

The CDR3 DNA reads as TGCGCCAGCAGCCATGCTATACTAGCGGGGCCCACAGATACGCAGTATTTT. Translating gives CASSHAILAGPTDTQYF. V gene TRBV4-1 combines with J gene TRBJ2-3, with 10 bases that match TRBD2. The germline V gene encodes CDR1 MGHRA and CDR2 YSYEKL. CDR3 length: 17 residues. Trimming at V came to 3 bases and at J to 2 bases, leaving 8 bases not matched to a gene.

The gene calls are TRBV6-5 and TRBJ2-7; TRBD1 aligns across 7 bases. Germline lookup yields CDR1 MNHEY and CDR2 SVGAGI. This CDR3 is 14 amino acids long. J lost 5 bases, V lost 0 bases, and 4 bases had no gene match. The CDR3 DNA reads TGTGCCAGCAGTTACTCCCACAGGGGCAACGAGCAGTACTTC. Protein sequence: CASSYSHRGNEQYF.

This rearrangement joins TRBV7-3 to TRBJ1-2; 8 bases match TRBD1. V trimming: 1 base; J trimming: 6 bases; junction bases outside the gene matches: 10. Germline V gene data show CDR1 as SGHTA and CDR2 as FQGTGA. The CDR3 totals 16 residues. The CDR3 region is CASSLNHETGAHGYTF. As DNA, the CDR3 is TGTGCCAGCAGCTTAAATCACGAGACAGGGGCCCATGGCTACACCTTC.

CDR3 nucleotides: TGTGCCTGGAGCTCCAAGGGGGGGGCTAACTATGGCTACACCTTC. Translating it yields CAWSSKGGANYGYTF. The chain uses TRBV30 and TRBJ1-2; TRBD1 is a possible D gene (6 bases). V was pared by 3 bases and J by 0 bases, with 14 bases between. Germline CDR1 reads GTSNPN; CDR2 reads SVGIG (reference sequence). The CDR3 is 15 residues long.

This chain joins TRBV6-5 and TRBJ2-7; the match to TRBD1 covers 7 bases. The ends lost 7 bases at V and 2 bases at J; junction bases unmatched: 11. This CDR3 has 15 residues. Germline V gene sequence: CDR1 MNHEY, CDR2 SVGAGI. CDR3 DNA sequence: TGTGCCAGCACCCGAGGGACAGCAGCTCCCTACGAGCAGTACTTC. Translating gives CASTRGTAAPYEQYF.

This chain links TRBV19 with TRBJ1-5; tentatively, D is TRBD1 (5 bases). V lost 5 bases, J lost 1 base, and 12 bases lay in between. Germline V gives CDR1 LNHDA, CDR2 SQIVND (reference sequence). CDR3 length equals 15 residues. CDR3 sequence reads: CASSVTGGSNQPQHF. CDR3 sequence (DNA): TGTGCCAGTAGTGTCACAGGTGGAAGCAATCAGCCCCAGCATTTT.

This chain connects TRBV5-1 to TRBJ1-1; the match to TRBD1 covers 9 bases. The V gene's germline CDR1 is SGHRS and CDR2 YFSETQ. The CDR3 is 15 residues long. Germline trimming cut 4 bases from V and 5 bases from J; bases unmatched to any gene: 9. The CDR3 DNA reads as TGCGCCAGCAGCGACAACAGGGGGCGCGGAACTGAAGCTTTCTTT. Translated, it gives CASSDNRGRGTEAFF.

In its sample, this clone was seen once. V is TRBV2 and J is TRBJ1-4; 7 bases map to TRBD1. The CDR3 is made up of 14 amino acids. V shed 7 bases, J shed 5 bases, and the junction held 7 bases outside the gene matches. Germline loops: CDR1 SNHLY, CDR2 FYNNEI. The CDR3 loop is CASIIDRANEKLFF. DNA for the CDR3: TGTGCCAGCATTATCGACAGGGCAAATGAAAAACTGTTTTTT.

This clone appeared once. The chain recombines TRBV6-1 with TRBJ1-5, with a possible D match to TRBD1 (5 bases). The CDR3 is 14 residues long. The ends were cut back, 4 bases at V and 6 bases at J, with 13 bases in the middle. CDR1 and CDR2 (germline): MNHNS, SASEGT. The CDR3 region is CASSVSRGGQPQHF. The CDR3 bases are TGTGCCAGCAGTGTGTCAAGGGGCGGTCAGCCCCAGCATTTT.